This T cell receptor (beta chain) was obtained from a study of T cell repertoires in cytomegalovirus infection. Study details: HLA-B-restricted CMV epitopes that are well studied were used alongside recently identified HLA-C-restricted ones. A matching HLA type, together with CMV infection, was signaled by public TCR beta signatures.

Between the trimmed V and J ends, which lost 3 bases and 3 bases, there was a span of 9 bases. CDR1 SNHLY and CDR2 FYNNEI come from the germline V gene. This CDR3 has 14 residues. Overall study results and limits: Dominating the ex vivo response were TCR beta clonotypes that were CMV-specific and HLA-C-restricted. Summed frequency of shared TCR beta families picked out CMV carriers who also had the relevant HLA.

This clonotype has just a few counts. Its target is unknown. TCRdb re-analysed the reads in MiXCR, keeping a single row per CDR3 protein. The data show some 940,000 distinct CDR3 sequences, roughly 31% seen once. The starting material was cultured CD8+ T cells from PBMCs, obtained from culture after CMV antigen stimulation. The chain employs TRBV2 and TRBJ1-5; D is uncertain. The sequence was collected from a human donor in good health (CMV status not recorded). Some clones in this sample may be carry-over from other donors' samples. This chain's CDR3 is CASSEEGVNQPQHF. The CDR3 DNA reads TGTGCCAGCAGTGAGGAGGGAGTCAATCAGCCCCAGCATTTT.